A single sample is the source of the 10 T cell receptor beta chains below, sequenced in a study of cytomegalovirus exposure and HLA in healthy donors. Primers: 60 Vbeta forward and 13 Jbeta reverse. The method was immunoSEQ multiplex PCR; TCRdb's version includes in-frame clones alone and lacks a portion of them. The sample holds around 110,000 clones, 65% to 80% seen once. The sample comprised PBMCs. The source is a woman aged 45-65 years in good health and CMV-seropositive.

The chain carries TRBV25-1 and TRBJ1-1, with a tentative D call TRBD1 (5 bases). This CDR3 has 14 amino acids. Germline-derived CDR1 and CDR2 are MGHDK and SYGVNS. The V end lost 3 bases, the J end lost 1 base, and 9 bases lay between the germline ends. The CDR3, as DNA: TGTGCCAGCAGTGATAACAGGTGGAACACTGAAGCTTTCTTT. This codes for CASSDNRWNTEAFF.

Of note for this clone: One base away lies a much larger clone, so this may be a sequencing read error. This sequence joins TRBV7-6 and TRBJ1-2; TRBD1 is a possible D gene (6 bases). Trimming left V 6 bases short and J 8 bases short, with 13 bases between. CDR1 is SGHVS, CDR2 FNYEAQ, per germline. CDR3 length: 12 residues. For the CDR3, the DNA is TGTGCCAGCAGACGAGAGGGGGACGGCTACACCTTC. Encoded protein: CASRREGDGYTF.

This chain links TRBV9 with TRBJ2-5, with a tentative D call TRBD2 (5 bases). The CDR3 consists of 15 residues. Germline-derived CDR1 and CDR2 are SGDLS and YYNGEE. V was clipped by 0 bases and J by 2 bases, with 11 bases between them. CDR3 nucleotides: TGTGCCAGCAGCGTAGGGACTCAACGGCAAGAGACCCAGTACTTC. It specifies CASSVGTQRQETQYF.

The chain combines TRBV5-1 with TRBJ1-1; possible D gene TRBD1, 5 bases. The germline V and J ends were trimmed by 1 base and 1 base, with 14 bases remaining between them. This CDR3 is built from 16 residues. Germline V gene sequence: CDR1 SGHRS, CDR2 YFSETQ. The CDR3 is CASSLMGPNTNTEAFF. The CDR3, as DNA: TGCGCCAGCAGCTTGATGGGGCCGAACACGAACACTGAAGCTTTCTTT.

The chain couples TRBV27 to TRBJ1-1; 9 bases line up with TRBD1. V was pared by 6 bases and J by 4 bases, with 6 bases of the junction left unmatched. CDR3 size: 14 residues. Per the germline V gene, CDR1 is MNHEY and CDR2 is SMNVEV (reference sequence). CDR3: CASRLQGAGTEAFF. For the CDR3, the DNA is TGTGCCAGCAGATTACAGGGGGCCGGCACTGAAGCTTTCTTT.

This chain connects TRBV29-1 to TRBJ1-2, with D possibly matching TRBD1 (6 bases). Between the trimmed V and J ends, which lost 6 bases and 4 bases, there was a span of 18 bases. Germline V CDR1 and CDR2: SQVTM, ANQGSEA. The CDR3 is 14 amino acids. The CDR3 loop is CSVDSRGAGYGYTF. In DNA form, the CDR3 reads TGCAGCGTAGATTCGCGGGGGGCCGGCTATGGCTACACCTTC.

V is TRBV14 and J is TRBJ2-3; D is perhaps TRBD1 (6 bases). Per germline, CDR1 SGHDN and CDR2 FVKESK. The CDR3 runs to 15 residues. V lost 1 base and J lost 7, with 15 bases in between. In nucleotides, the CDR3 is TGTGCCAGCAGCCAAGCCGGGACACGTTCGTATACGCAGTATTTT. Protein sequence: CASSQAGTRSYTQYF.

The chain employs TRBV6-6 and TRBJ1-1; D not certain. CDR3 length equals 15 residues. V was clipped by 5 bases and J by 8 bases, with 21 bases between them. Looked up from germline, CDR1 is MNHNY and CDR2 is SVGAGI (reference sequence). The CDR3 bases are TGTGCCAGCAGTCCCCAGGTGTCACTTACGACGGAAGCTTTCTTT. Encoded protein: CASSPQVSLTTEAFF.

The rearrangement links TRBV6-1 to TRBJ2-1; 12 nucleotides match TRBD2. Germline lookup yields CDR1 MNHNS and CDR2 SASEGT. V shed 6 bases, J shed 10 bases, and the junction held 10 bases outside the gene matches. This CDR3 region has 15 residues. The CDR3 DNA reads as TGTGCCAGCAGGCCTCCTAGCGGGGGGGAGGTAGAGCAGTTCTTC. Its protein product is CASRPPSGGEVEQFF.

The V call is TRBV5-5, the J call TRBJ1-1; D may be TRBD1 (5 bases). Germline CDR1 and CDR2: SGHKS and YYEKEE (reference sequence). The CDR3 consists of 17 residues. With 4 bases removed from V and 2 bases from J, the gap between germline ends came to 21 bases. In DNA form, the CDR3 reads TGTGCCAGCAGCCATACGCCGACAGTGGGTCTTAACACTGAAGCTTTCTTT. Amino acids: CASSHTPTVGLNTEAFF.